The clone carrying this T cell receptor beta chain is a singleton in its sample. The data were produced by immunoSEQ multiplex PCR, yet TCRdb's version contains in-frame clones alone and is incomplete. The sample consists of about 54,000 clones, about 87% of them appearing once. The sample belongs to a study of blood T cell repertoires in COVID-19. The source material was peripheral blood. The sequence was obtained from a man aged 35 to 55 with COVID-19, enrolled during active disease.

The CDR3 nucleotides are TGTGCCAGCAGCTTAGCTTGGACAGGGGACTATGGCTACACCTTC. Protein sequence: CASSLAWTGDYGYTF. This chain uses TRBV7-9 with TRBJ1-2, with 9 bases that match TRBD1. There are 15 residues in the CDR3. V lost 0 bases and J lost 3; bases outside the gene matches: 2. Germline CDR1 reads SEHNR; CDR2 reads FQNEAQ (reference sequence).